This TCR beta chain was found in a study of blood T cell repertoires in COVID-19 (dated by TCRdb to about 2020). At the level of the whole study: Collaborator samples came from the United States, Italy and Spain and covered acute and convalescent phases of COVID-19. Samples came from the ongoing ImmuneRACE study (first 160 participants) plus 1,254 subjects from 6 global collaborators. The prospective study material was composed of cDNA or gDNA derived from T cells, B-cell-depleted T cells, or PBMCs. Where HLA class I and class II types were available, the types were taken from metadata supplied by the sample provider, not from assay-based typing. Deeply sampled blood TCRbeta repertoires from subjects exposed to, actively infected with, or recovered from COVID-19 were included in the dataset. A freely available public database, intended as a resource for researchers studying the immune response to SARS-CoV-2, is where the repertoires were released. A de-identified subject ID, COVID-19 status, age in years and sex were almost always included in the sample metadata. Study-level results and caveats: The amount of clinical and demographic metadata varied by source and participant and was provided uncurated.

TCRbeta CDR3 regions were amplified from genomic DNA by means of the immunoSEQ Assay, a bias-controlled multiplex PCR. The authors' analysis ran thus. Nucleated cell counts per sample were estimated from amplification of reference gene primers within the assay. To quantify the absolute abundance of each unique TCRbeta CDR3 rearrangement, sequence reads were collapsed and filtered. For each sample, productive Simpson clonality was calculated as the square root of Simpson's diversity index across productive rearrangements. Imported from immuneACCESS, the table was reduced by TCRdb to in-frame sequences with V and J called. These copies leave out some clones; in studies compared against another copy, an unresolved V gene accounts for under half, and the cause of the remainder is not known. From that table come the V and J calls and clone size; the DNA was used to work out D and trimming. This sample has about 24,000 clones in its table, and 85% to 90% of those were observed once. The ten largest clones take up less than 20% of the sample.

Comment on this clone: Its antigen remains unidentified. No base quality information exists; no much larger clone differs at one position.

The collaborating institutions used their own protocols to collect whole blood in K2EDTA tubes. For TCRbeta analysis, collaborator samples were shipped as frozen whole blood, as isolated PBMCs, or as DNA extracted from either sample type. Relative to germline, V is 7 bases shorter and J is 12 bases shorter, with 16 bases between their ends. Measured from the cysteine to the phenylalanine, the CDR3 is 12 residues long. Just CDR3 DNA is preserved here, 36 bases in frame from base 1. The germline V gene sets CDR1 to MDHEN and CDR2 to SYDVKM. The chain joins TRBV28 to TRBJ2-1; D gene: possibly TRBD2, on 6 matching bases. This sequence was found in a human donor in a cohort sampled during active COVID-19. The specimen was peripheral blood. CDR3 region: CASNPGGRVQFF. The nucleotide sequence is TGTGCCAGCAACCCCGGGGGAAGGGTGCAGTTCTTC.